This entry is about one T cell receptor (beta chain). Its antigen is as yet unknown. One end of the junction varies from germline; a read error may be responsible. TCR beta cDNA was made from around 460 ng total RNA with a constant-region primer. Each TCR beta library was derived from three nested multiplex PCR rounds that employed slightly modified ARM-PCR. The opening two PCR rounds, approximately 10 cycles each, paired TRBV1-TRBV30 forward primers with a C-beta reverse primer. Via MiXCR, TCRdb re-called the multiplex PCR reads, giving one row per CDR3 protein. The data hold approximately 300,000 distinct CDR3 sequences, with 50% to 70% observed a single time. The CDR3 sequence is 13 residues long. Germline CDR1 and CDR2: WNHNN and SYGVQD (reference sequence). This record comes from a study of tumor-infiltrating lymphocytes in primary liver carcinoma. Study-level background: Tumor staging was T1-T3 N0M0; sizes spanned 4.2 to 10 cm across.

General observations from the study: Researchers found tumor-adjacent and tumor-blood pairs overlapped less than tumor region pairs.

Extraction also yielded germline DNA, while blood RNA was obtained from unsorted whole blood. Presurgery, around 3.9 milliliters of peripheral blood were collected. J is TRBJ2-1 and V is TRBV10-1; D gene unclear. This receptor was taken from a man aged 35 to 55 with primary liver carcinoma and hepatitis B virus infection. The sample comprised peripheral blood. The DNA of the CDR3 is TGCGCCAGCAGCCCAGGCCCTTACAATGAGCGGTTCTTC. This encodes CASSPGPYNERFF.